The 5 T cell receptor beta chains given below trace back to one sample, sequenced in a study of early T cells in non-severe SARS-CoV-2 infection. MiXCR was run by TCRdb on the 5' RACE reads, yielding one entry per CDR3 protein. The sample carries 60,000 to 75,000 distinct CDR3 sequences, about 11% recorded once. The sequenced sample consisted of whole blood. The receptors derive from an adult who was a healthcare worker with PCR-confirmed SARS-CoV-2 infection or an uninfected control (not recorded which).

This clonotype was seen ten or more times. The chain is built from TRBV7-9 and TRBJ2-2, with D perhaps matching TRBD2 (5 bases). The V end lost 3 bases, the J end lost 3 bases, and 20 bases lay between the germline ends. Germline lookup yields CDR1 SEHNR and CDR2 FQNEAQ (reference sequence). This CDR3 is 18 amino acids long. This chain's CDR3 is CASSFQVSGPGDTGELFF. The CDR3 DNA follows: TGTGCCAGCAGCTTTCAAGTTTCCGGCCCCGGGGACACCGGGGAGCTGTTTTTT.

This clonotype was counted only a few times. V usage is TRBV21-1 and J usage is TRBJ1-6. TRBV21-1 counts as a pseudogene. The CDR3 runs to 17 residues. CDR3 loop: CASSIFPLDSYNSPLHF. The DNA for the CDR3 is TGTGCCAGCAGCATTTTCCCACTGGACTCCTATAATTCACCCCTCCACTTT.

The rearrangement joins TRBV7-2 to TRBJ2-7; 8 bases match TRBD1. The CDR3 loop spans 16 amino acids. Germline V CDR1 and CDR2: SGHTA, FQGNSA. Unmatched junction bases numbered 9, after V lost 5 bases and J lost 0 bases. CDR3 region: CASSGVTGQDSYEQYF. Written as DNA, the CDR3 is TGTGCCAGCAGCGGAGTCACGGGACAGGACTCCTACGAGCAGTACTTC.

This clonotype was counted a few times. The chain uses TRBV18 and TRBJ2-7; D uncertain. Trimming shortened V by 1 base and J by 2 bases, and 9 bases separated the two germline ends. The germline V gene encodes CDR1 KGHSH and CDR2 LQKENI. The CDR3 totals 14 residues. CDR3 sequence: CASSPRATPYEQYF. CDR3 DNA: TGTGCCAGCTCACCACGTGCTACCCCCTACGAGCAGTACTTC.

This chain joins TRBV4-1 and TRBJ2-6; D ambiguous. The CDR3 has 16 amino acids. Trimming shortened V by 0 bases and J by 0 bases, and 6 bases separated the two germline ends. CDR1 and CDR2 (germline): MGHRA, YSYEKL. Here the CDR3 DNA reads TGCGCCAGCAGCCAAGACCAGAGCTCTGGGGCCAACGTCCTGACTTTC. It yields the protein CASSQDQSSGANVLTF.